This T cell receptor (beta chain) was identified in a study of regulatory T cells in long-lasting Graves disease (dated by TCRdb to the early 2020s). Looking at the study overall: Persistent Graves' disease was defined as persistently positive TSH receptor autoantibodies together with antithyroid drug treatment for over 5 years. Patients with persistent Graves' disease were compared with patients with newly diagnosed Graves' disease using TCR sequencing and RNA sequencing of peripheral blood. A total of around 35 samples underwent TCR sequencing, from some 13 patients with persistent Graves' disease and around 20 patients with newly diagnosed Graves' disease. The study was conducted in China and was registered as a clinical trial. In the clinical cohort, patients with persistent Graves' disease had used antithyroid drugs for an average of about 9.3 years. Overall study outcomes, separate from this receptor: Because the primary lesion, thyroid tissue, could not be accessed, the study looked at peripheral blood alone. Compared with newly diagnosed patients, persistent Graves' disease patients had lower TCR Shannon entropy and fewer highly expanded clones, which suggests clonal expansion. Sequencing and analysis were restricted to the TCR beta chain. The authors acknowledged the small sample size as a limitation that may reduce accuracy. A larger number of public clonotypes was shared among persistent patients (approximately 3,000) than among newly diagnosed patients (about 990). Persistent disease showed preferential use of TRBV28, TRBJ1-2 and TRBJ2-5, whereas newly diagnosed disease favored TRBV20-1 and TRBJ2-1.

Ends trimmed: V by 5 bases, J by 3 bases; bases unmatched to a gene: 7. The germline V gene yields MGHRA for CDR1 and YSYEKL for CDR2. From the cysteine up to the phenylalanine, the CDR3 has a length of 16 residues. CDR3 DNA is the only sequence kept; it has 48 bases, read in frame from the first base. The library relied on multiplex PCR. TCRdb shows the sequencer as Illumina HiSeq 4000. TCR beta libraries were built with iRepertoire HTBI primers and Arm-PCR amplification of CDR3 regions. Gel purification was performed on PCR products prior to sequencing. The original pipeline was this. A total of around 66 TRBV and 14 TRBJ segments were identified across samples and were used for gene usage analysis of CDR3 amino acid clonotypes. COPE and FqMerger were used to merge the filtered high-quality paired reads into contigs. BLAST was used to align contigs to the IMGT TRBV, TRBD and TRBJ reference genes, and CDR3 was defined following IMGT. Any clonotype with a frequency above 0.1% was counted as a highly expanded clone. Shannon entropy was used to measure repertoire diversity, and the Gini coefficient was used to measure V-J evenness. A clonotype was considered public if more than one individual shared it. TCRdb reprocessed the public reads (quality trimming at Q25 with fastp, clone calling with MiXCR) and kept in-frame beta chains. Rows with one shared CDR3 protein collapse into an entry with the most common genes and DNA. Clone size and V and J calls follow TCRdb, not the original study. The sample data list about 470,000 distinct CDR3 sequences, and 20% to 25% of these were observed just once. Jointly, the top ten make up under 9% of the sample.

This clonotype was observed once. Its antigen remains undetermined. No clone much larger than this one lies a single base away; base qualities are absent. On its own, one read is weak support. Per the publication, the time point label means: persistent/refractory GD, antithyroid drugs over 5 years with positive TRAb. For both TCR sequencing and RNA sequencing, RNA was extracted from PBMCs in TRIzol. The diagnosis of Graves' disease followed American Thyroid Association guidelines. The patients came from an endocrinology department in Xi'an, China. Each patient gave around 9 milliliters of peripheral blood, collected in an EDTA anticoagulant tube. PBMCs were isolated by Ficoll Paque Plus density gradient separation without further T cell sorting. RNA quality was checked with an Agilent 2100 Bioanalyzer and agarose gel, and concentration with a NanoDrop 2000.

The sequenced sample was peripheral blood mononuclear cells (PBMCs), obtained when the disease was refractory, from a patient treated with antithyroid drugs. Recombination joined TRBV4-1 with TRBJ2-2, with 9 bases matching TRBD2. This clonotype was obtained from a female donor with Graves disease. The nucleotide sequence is TGCGCCAGCAGCTATTTGGCTAGCGGGGACACCGGGGAGCTGTTTTTT. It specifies CASSYLASGDTGELFF.